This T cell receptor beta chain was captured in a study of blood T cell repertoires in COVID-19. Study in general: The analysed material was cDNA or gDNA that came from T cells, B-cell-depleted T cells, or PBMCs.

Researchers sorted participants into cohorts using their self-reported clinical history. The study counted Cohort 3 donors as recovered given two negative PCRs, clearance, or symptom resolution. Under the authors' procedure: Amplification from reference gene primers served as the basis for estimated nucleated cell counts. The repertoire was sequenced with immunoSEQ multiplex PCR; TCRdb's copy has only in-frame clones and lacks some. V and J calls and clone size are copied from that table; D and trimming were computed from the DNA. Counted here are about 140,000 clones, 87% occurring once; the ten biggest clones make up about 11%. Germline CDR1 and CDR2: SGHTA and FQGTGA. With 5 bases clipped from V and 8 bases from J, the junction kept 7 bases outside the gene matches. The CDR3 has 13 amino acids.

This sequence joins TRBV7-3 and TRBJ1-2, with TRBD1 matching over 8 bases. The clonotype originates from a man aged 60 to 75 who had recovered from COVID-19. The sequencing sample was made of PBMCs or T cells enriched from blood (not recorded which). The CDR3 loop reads CASSPTGDEGYTF. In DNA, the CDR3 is TGTGCCAGCAGCCCGACAGGGGATGAAGGCTACACCTTC. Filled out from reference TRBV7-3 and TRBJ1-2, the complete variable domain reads GAGVSQTPSNKVTEKGKYVELRCDPISGHTALYWYRQSLGQGPEFLIYFQGTGAADDSGLPNDRFFAVRPEGSVSTLKIQRTERGDSAVYLCASSPTGDEGYTFGSGTRLTVV.